Below are 5 T cell receptor beta chains sequenced from a single sample in a study of blood T cell repertoires in COVID-19. Clones were sequenced by immunoSEQ multiplex PCR, and TCRdb holds only the in-frame ones, with some missing. Found here are 25,000 to 35,000 clones, approximately 93% of them singletons; the top ten hold 0.75% to 0.85%. The sequenced material came from peripheral blood. The receptors stem from a woman aged 70-85 years with COVID-19, enrolled during active disease.

V and J are TRBV19 and TRBJ2-1, with D perhaps TRBD1 (5 bases). Germline V gene lookup returns CDR1 LNHDA and CDR2 SQIVND (reference sequence). V lost 1 base to trimming and J lost 3 bases, with 10 bases between them. This CDR3 spans 15 amino acids. CDR3 bases: TGTGCCAGTAGTATAGTTGGGGCCCTCTACAATGAGCAGTTCTTC. Translation gives CASSIVGALYNEQFF.

In this sample, this clone turned up once. V gene TRBV2 combines with J gene TRBJ2-7; 7 bases map to TRBD1. The CDR3 spans 15 residues. CDR1 is SNHLY and CDR2 is FYNNEI in the germline V gene. The V segment lost 4 bases and the J segment 7 bases; nucleotides outside the gene matches: 13. This CDR3 is CASSGRLGTAEEQYF. The CDR3 nucleotides read TGTGCCAGCAGTGGCAGATTGGGGACAGCGGAAGAGCAGTACTTC. The whole variable domain, remainder taken from reference TRBV2 and TRBJ2-7, is EPEVTQTPSHQVTQMGQEVILRCVPISNHLYFYWYRQILGQKVEFLVSFYNNEISEKSEIFDDQFSVERPDGSNFTLKIRSTKLEDSAMYFCASSGRLGTAEEQYFGPGTRLTVT.

The chain is built from TRBV6-1 and TRBJ2-1; 10 nucleotides align to TRBD2. The CDR3 consists of 17 residues. CDR1 MNHNS and CDR2 SASEGT come from the germline V gene. V dropped 4 bases and J dropped 8; count of bases not matched to a gene: 14. The chain's CDR3 is CASSVSSGRGGFDEQFF. CDR3 in DNA: TGTGCCAGCAGTGTGTCTAGCGGGAGAGGTGGCTTCGATGAGCAGTTCTTC.

V is TRBV6-5 and J is TRBJ2-7; D might be TRBD2 (6 bases). Between the trimmed V and J ends, which lost 5 bases and 2 bases, there was a span of 16 bases. This CDR3 spans 15 amino acids. Germline CDR1 and CDR2: MNHEY and SVGAGI. CDR3 residues: CASSSGPLGTYEQYF. In DNA, the CDR3 is TGTGCCAGCAGTAGCGGGCCTTTGGGGACCTACGAGCAGTACTTC.

The chain links TRBV29-1 to TRBJ2-5; TRBD2 might be the D (5 bases). This CDR3 has 15 amino acids. Between the trimmed V and J ends, which lost 5 bases and 2 bases, there was a span of 18 bases. Germline V gene data show CDR1 as SQVTM and CDR2 as ANQGSEA. CDR3 in amino acids: CSVTLGRTGQETQYF. CDR3 coding DNA: TGCAGCGTTACCTTGGGGAGAACGGGTCAAGAGACCCAGTACTTC.